This T cell receptor (beta chain) is from a study of shared clonotypes between healthy human individuals. Study results and limitations: What rarefaction showed was incomplete sorted-subset sequencing despite large depth.

To note about this clone: Its antigen is still unknown.

CDR3 length: 14 residues. From germline, CDR1 is SGHTA and CDR2 FQGNSA. Trimming took off 3 bases at V and 2 bases at J, with 8 bases between the two ends. Deep was the level at which the assay was run. Sequencing was performed with immunoSEQ multiplex PCR; in TCRdb, only in-frame clones are kept and a portion is missing. The data contain about 1.5 million clones, approximately 98% of them singletons. Naive CD4+ cells were CD45RA-selected; the remaining cells were memory. Sequenced sample: naive CD4+ T cells sorted from blood. As for subset: CD45RA+ positively selected. The source is a man aged 25 to 40 in good health. The rearrangement joins TRBV7-2 to TRBJ2-4, with D unresolved. The CDR3 sequence: CASSLGLSKNIQYF. The CDR3 DNA reads as TGTGCCAGCAGCTTGGGTCTCTCCAAAAACATTCAGTACTTC.